The 20 T cell receptor beta chains below all came from one sample that was sequenced in a study of response to subunit inactivated influenza vaccine. TCRdb processed the RT-PCR reads anew with MiXCR; each CDR3 protein has one entry. The sample yields hundreds of thousands of distinct CDR3 sequences, less than 20% seen once. The specimen was PBMCs from blood, collected 4 to 6 days after vaccination. Every receptor here comes from a man over 45 who received an inactivated influenza vaccine.

This clonotype was seen repeatedly, ten times or more. This chain uses TRBV20-1 with TRBJ1-5; perhaps TRBD1 as D (5 bases). The CDR3 sequence is 12 residues long. Trimming removed 5 bases from V and 4 bases from J, with 9 bases in between. CDR1 and CDR2 (germline): DFQATT, SNEGSKA (reference sequence). The CDR3 sequence: CSAGGINQPQHF. Here the CDR3 DNA reads TGCAGTGCTGGGGGTATTAATCAGCCCCAGCATTTT.

The genes are TRBV28 and TRBJ2-5; D possibly corresponds to TRBD1 (5 bases). V lost 7 bases and J lost 4, with 13 bases in between. This CDR3 spans 13 amino acids. CDR1 MDHEN and CDR2 SYDVKM come from the germline V gene. In nucleotides, the CDR3 is TGTGCCAGCAACCAGGGATCTCGAGAGACCCAGTACTTC. It yields the protein CASNQGSRETQYF. The whole variable domain, remainder taken from reference TRBV28 and TRBJ2-5, is DVKVTQSSRYLVKRTGEKVFLECVQDMDHENMFWYRQDPGLGLRLIYFSYDVKMKEKGDIPEGYSVSREKKERFSLILESASTNQTSMYLCASNQGSRETQYFGPGTRLLVL.

The rearrangement joins TRBV12-3 or TRBV12-4 to TRBJ2-1; TRBD2 matches at 7 bases. The CDR3 covers 14 residues. The junction had 6 bases not matched to a gene; V was cut back by 0 bases and J by 10 bases. CDR3 sequence (DNA): TGTGCCAGCAGTTTAGCGCTAAAGGGAGGGGAGCAGTTCTTC. Residues: CASSLALKGGEQFF.

This sequence joins TRBV24-1 and TRBJ2-1; possibly TRBD1 for D (5 bases). Germline V gene data show CDR1 as KGHDR and CDR2 as SFDVKD. The CDR3 is 15 amino acids. V lost 9 bases to trimming and J lost 9 bases, with 23 bases between them. CDR3 coding DNA: TGTGCCACCGGCGACCGAAAAAAGGGGCTTGGTGAGCAGTTCTTC. As protein: CATGDRKKGLGEQFF.

This clonotype was detected a few times. Here the CDR3 DNA reads TGTGCCAGCAGTTTTACGGTATCCAATCAGCCCCAGCATTTT. Its translation: CASSFTVSNQPQHF. The V gene is TRBV12-3 or TRBV12-4, the J gene TRBJ1-5; the D is unclear. This CDR3 spans 14 amino acids. Trimming removed 3 bases from V and 3 bases from J, with 9 bases in between.

This clonotype occurred a few times. The V call is TRBV7-8, the J call TRBJ2-7, with D perhaps TRBD1 or TRBD2 (5 bases each). V was pared by 2 bases and J by 8 bases, with 16 bases between. In germline, CDR1 is SGHVS, CDR2 FQNEAQ. The CDR3 totals 14 residues. CDR3 DNA: TGTGCCAGCAGCTTAACTCTCGGGGCAAAACAGCAGTACTTC. It is translated as CASSLTLGAKQQYF. Variable domain in full (rest from reference TRBV7-8 and TRBJ2-7): GAGVSQSPRYKVAKRGQDVALRCDPISGHVSLFWYQQALGQGPEFLTYFQNEAQLDKSGLPSDRFFAERPEGSVSTLKIQRTQQEDSAVYLCASSLTLGAKQQYFGPGTRLTVT.

The chain carries TRBV20-1 and TRBJ2-5, with D possibly matching TRBD1 (6 bases). V was trimmed by 2 bases and J by 4 bases, leaving 20 bases between them. Germline lookup yields CDR1 DFQATT and CDR2 SNEGSKA (reference sequence). The CDR3 length is 16 residues. CDR3 sequence: CSARPWGQARGETQYF. DNA of the CDR3: TGCAGTGCTAGACCCTGGGGGCAGGCCCGAGGAGAGACCCAGTACTTC.

V is TRBV7-9 and J is TRBJ1-2; D call uncertain. The CDR3 extends over 12 amino acids. Looked up from germline, CDR1 is SEHNR and CDR2 is FQNEAQ (reference sequence). V was pared by 3 bases and J by 1 base, with 3 bases between. CDR3 nucleotide sequence: TGTGCCAGCAGCTTCCTTAACTATGGCTACACCTTC. Translating it yields CASSFLNYGYTF.

This clonotype was detected only a few times. The chain is built from TRBV27 and TRBJ2-2; D gene uncertain. The CDR3 consists of 15 residues. CDR1 is MNHEY, CDR2 SMNVEV, per germline (reference sequence). V was trimmed by 2 bases and J by 5 bases, leaving 12 bases between them. This CDR3 reads CASSLRPRTTGELFF. In DNA form, the CDR3 reads TGTGCCAGCAGTTTAAGGCCCCGAACAACCGGGGAGCTGTTTTTT.

This clonotype occurred a few times. The chain employs TRBV7-8 and TRBJ1-6; perhaps TRBD1 as D (6 bases). CDR1 SGHVS and CDR2 FQNEAQ come from the germline V gene. The CDR3 runs 14 residues. The germline V and J ends were trimmed by 3 bases and 6 bases, with 9 bases remaining between them. CDR3 loop: CASSFARGNSPLHF. The DNA for the CDR3 is TGTGCCAGCAGCTTTGCCAGGGGTAATTCACCCCTCCACTTT.

This clonotype was detected only once. CDR3 loop: CASSTLLAGAYNEQFF. The CDR3 DNA sequence: TGTGCCAGCAGTACCCTACTAGCGGGGGCCTACAATGAGCAGTTCTTC. The rearrangement uses TRBV6-2 or TRBV6-3 and TRBJ2-1; TRBD2 agrees at 11 bases. The CDR3 extends over 16 amino acids. J lost 2 bases, V lost 5 bases, and 5 bases had no gene match. CDR1 is MNHEY, CDR2 SVGEGT, per germline.

This clonotype was detected a few times. V and J are TRBV11-3 and TRBJ2-1, with 7 bases that match TRBD1. Per the germline V gene, CDR1 is SGHNT and CDR2 is YENEEA. Germline trimming cut 5 bases from V and 3 bases from J; bases unmatched to any gene: 4. The CDR3 contains 14 residues. CDR3 loop: CASSVHRGYNEQFF. The CDR3 nucleotides read TGTGCCAGCAGCGTCCACAGGGGCTACAATGAGCAGTTCTTC. Combining the CDR3 with reference TRBV11-3 and TRBJ2-1 gives the whole variable domain EAGVVQSPRYKIIEKKQPVAFWCNPISGHNTLYWYLQNLGQGPELLIRYENEEAVDDSQLPKDRFSAERLKGVDSTLKIQPAELGDSAVYLCASSVHRGYNEQFFGPGTRLTVL.

This chain connects TRBV12-3 or TRBV12-4 to TRBJ2-7; TRBD1 aligns across 9 bases. Trimming at V came to 2 bases and at J to 5 bases, leaving 7 bases not matched to a gene. This CDR3 is 15 amino acids long. Written as DNA, the CDR3 is TGTGCCAGCAGTTTAAGGACAGGGGCCATCCACGAGCAGTACTTC. It is translated as CASSLRTGAIHEQYF.

The CDR3: CASSNSGRAPGANVLTF. CDR3 bases: TGTGCCAGCAGTAATAGCGGGAGGGCCCCTGGGGCCAACGTCCTGACTTTC. The chain is built from TRBV4-2 and TRBJ2-6; 11 bases match TRBD2. Trimming took 6 bases from V and 2 from J; bases not matched to a gene: 6. Germline V gives CDR1 LGHNA, CDR2 YNFKEQ. The CDR3 covers 17 residues.

The chain employs TRBV20-1 and TRBJ1-2; no definite D call. The germline CDR1 and CDR2 sequences are DFQATT and SNEGSKA (reference sequence). V lost 0 bases and J 0 bases, leaving 14 bases between the germline ends. CDR3 size: 16 residues. CDR3 residues: CSARERGATANYGYTF. The CDR3 DNA reads as TGCAGTGCTAGAGAAAGAGGCGCCACCGCTAACTATGGCTACACCTTC.

The chain carries TRBV10-3 and TRBJ1-1; D is uncertain. Between the trimmed V and J ends, which lost 4 bases and 7 bases, there was a span of 13 bases. Germline CDR1 is ENHRY and CDR2 is SYGVKD. The CDR3 has 13 amino acids. CDR3 sequence reads: CAISGGMQDEAFF. In DNA, the CDR3 is TGTGCCATCAGTGGCGGGATGCAGGATGAAGCTTTCTTT.

This clonotype was seen a handful of times. This chain links TRBV28 with TRBJ1-2; TRBD1 matches at 7 bases. CDR1 and CDR2 (germline): MDHEN, SYDVKM. V trimming: 7 bases; J trimming: 2 bases; junction bases outside the gene matches: 13. The CDR3 runs to 16 residues. DNA for the CDR3: TGTGCCAGCAACATGGACAGGCGCCAACTAAACTATGGCTACACCTTC. Translation: CASNMDRRQLNYGYTF.

The chain couples TRBV5-1 to TRBJ2-2; no clear D gene. V was trimmed by 4 bases and J by 8 bases, leaving 12 bases between them. Germline lookup yields CDR1 SGHRS and CDR2 YFSETQ. The CDR3 is 13 residues long. The CDR3 DNA reads as TGCGCCAGCAGCAAGGGCTTGGCTGGGGAGCTGTTTTTT. It specifies CASSKGLAGELFF.

The chain combines TRBV12-3 or TRBV12-4 with TRBJ1-2, with D possibly matching TRBD1 (5 bases). Deletions cut 4 bases from V and 2 bases from J, with 14 bases between. The CDR3 runs to 15 residues. DNA for the CDR3: TGTGCCAGCAGTTCCCGGGACCCTGAGAACTATGGCTACACCTTC. It translates to CASSSRDPENYGYTF.

This clonotype was seen many times. J is TRBJ2-7 and V is TRBV25-1; D is possibly TRBD1 (6 bases). With 6 bases removed from V and 3 bases from J, the gap between germline ends came to 12 bases. The CDR3 consists of 13 residues. Germline V lookup: CDR1 MGHDK, CDR2 SYGVNS. The CDR3 loop is CASSDDRNYEQYF. The CDR3 region has the DNA TGTGCCAGCAGCGACGACAGGAACTACGAGCAGTACTTC.